This T cell receptor (beta chain) was documented in a study of T-cell reconstitution after alpha-beta-depleted transplantation in children. General study points: Several hundred expanded graft clones reportedly were the source of alpha-beta T cells about two months after transplant. Newly produced T cells mostly provided counts and TCRbeta diversity after one year, as hyperexpanded clones declined. Certain patients had high TCRbeta diversity at day 60, and it came from recipient T cells and thymic progenitors that survived.

This clonotype has only a few counts. Its antigen is unknown. TCRbeta library construction was performed incorporating unique molecular identifiers. Using its own MiXCR run on the PCR reads, TCRdb lists one record per CDR3 protein. Of about 500,000 distinct CDR3 sequences listed, over 9.5% were seen once; the top ten hold around 13%. CDR3 length: 14 residues. The V gene lost 8 bases and the J gene lost 3 bases, with 17 bases spanning the gap. Germline V gene sequence: CDR1 MNHNS, CDR2 SASEGT. The rearrangement uses TRBV6-1 and TRBJ2-7; D gene ambiguous. This receptor was taken from a female patient aged 2-10 years who had a stem cell transplant for aplastic anemia, so the T cells may come from the graft donor. The sequences come from PBMCs, mostly from graft donor cells, collected 180 days after TCRalphabeta/CD19-depleted stem cell transplant. The chain's CDR3 is CASRASWFLYEQYF. CDR3 in DNA: TGTGCCAGCCGAGCGTCCTGGTTTCTCTACGAGCAGTACTTC.